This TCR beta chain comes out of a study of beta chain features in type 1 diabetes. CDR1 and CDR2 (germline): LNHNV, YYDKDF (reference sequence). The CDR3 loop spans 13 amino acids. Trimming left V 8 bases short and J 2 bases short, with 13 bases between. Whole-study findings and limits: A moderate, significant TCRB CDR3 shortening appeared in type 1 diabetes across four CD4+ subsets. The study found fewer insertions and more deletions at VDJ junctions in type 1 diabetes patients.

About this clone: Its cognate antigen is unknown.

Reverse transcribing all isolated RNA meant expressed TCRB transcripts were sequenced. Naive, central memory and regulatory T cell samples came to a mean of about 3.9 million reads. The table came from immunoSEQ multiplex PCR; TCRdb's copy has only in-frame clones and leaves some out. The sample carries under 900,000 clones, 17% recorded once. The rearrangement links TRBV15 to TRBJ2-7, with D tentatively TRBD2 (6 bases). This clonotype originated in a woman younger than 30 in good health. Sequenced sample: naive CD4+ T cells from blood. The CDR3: CATRPEGAYEQYF. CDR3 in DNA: TGTGCCACCCGTCCGGAGGGAGCCTACGAGCAGTACTTC.